This paragraph covers one TCR beta chain sequence. The antigen it binds to is not known. Within one base of it there is no much larger clone, and no base qualities were kept. This specimen includes other DNA sequences encoding the same CDR3. Healthy HIV-negative adults with no recently reported acute infections or vaccinations were included as donors. All donors were Caucasian adults living in Nashville, Tennessee, USA. CD4+ T cells were enriched by magnetic negative selection; naive cells were then positively selected on CD45RA, and the negative fraction formed the memory subset. Blood was obtained by leukapheresis, after which PBMCs were separated by Ficoll-Histopaque density gradient centrifugation and cryopreserved in liquid nitrogen vapor phase. Analytical flow cytometry was used to check the purity and quantity of every magnetically sorted T cell population. Genomic DNA was isolated from every sorted fraction and measured by UV absorbance on a Nanodrop 2000c.

The source of the sample is a study of shared clonotypes between healthy human individuals (dated by TCRdb to about 2020). In terms of the full investigation: Three men and two women, aged 18 to 49 years, made up the cohort. For each donor, CD4 naive and CD4 memory were each run on three plates, CD8 naive on two plates, and CD8 memory on one plate. Blood TCR repertoires of five healthy adults were deeply sequenced to estimate repertoire size and the extent of clonotype sharing between individuals. Libraries were prepared and TCR repertoires were sequenced by different laboratories using diverse techniques, in order to increase sequencing depth and limit assay-specific biases. Per donor, leukapheresis produced somewhere between about 0.8 and 9.5 billion PBMCs.

Reading from cysteine to phenylalanine, the CDR3 counts 15 amino acids. The sequence is cut down to CDR3 DNA, 45 bases in frame from base 1. V sheds 0 bases and J sheds 1 base, leaving 8 bases between their ends. CDR1 and CDR2, per the germline V gene, are SGHRS and YFSETQ. Overall results and qualifications from the work: Incomplete sequencing was indicated by rarefaction of sorted-subset datasets, despite the large sequencing depth. Naive subsets generally had larger estimated clonotype richness than memory subsets. Approximately 5% of naive CD4, 3.5% of naive CD8, about 2.1% of memory CD4, and 0.35% to 0.4% of memory CD8 clonotypes were shared across a few donors. Sampling was restricted to blood, and TCR repertoires in tissue are likely to differ from TCR repertoires in blood. Pairwise subsampling led to the expectation that sequencing depth would affect the degree of clonotype sharing among donors. Because the study included only a small number of donors, the genetic and exposure-history diversity represented was limited. Compared with non-shared clonotypes, the clonotypes found in all four sorted-subset donors had higher generation probabilities.

Using the deep immunoSEQ assay, multiplex PCR amplified TCR CDR3 regions from genomic DNA. For each cell subset, the extracted genomic DNA was distributed evenly across all wells of several immunoSEQ 96-well plates, and each plate served as one replicate. For sorted subsets, each replicate PCR was loaded with about 200 ng genomic DNA, equivalent to approximately 33,000 T cell genomes. The purified libraries were quantified using a Qubit 3.0 fluorometer, sized with a Bioanalyzer 2100, and then quantified again using the KAPA Library Quantification kit. Each immunoSEQ 96-well plate was sequenced on its own single-read 150-cycle Illumina NextSeq 550 flow cell. Per the source publication's procedure: Because only junctional sequences without quality scores were contained in the immunoSEQ output, filtering matching that applied to full-length reads could not be performed. Sequences were annotated with PyIR, a Python wrapper for IgBLAST v1.9, and V/J genes and CDR3 were assigned using IMGT germline references. Any read was removed if the V/J assignment was weak (E-value above 1e-6), the CDR3 was missing, or the read contained stop codons, out-of-frame junctions, or ambiguous translated residues. V3J clonotypes were defined as sequences sharing an identical inferred V gene, J gene, and CDR3 amino acid sequence. The percentage overlap between two repertoires was calculated by dividing the number of shared unique clonotypes by the size of the smaller repertoire. Three approaches were used to assess repertoire richness: RTK rarefaction, the Chao1 estimator, and Recon v2.1 estimates of unobserved clonotypes. Generation probabilities for all TCRbeta clonotypes obtained by the gDNA method from a handful of donors were computed using OLGA. TCRdb retrieved this table from immuneACCESS and kept in-frame rearrangements only. Not all clones are present; in checked studies, unresolved V genes account for under half, and no reason is known for the remainder. V and J calls and clone size are copied from that table; D and trimming were computed from the DNA. The sample table shows about 680,000 clones, and around 73% are seen once. Of the sample, around 2% falls within the top ten clones.

Recombination connected TRBV5-1 to TRBJ2-1; no D gene call is confident. This clonotype originated in a woman in her twenties or thirties in good health. The sequencing input was memory CD4+ T cells sorted from blood. The sample's cell subset or site, from its label and the paper: CD45RA-negative fraction. The DNA sequence reads TGCGCCAGCAGCTTGGCATCCGGATCCTACAATGAGCAGTTCTTC. This sequence encodes CASSLASGSYNEQFF.